This T cell receptor beta chain was captured by sequencing in a study of blood T cell repertoires in COVID-19. Across the whole study: The United States, Italy and Spain supplied acute and convalescent COVID-19 samples.

Germline V lookup: CDR1 SGHRS, CDR2 YFSETQ. Trimming left V 1 base short and J 0 bases short, with 10 bases between. The CDR3 consists of 15 residues. Seattle participants joined during active infection and were tracked over time. Profiling relied on immunoSEQ multiplex PCR, and the TCRdb table lists in-frame clones only, not all of them. The table has about 290,000 clones, over 85% seen once. V gene TRBV5-1 combines with J gene TRBJ1-1; D perhaps matches TRBD1 (6 bases). The sequence was collected from a woman aged 25-40 years with COVID-19, enrolled during active disease. Sequenced material: peripheral blood. In DNA, the CDR3 is TGCGCCAGCAGCTTGTGGGGGCAAATGAACACTGAAGCTTTCTTT. Amino acid sequence: CASSLWGQMNTEAFF. Variable domain in full (rest from reference TRBV5-1 and TRBJ1-1): KAGVTQTPRYLIKTRGQQVTLSCSPISGHRSVSWYQQTPGQGLQFLFEYFSETQRNKGNFPGRFSGRQFSNSRSEMNVSTLELGDSALYLCASSLWGQMNTEAFFGQGTRLTVV.